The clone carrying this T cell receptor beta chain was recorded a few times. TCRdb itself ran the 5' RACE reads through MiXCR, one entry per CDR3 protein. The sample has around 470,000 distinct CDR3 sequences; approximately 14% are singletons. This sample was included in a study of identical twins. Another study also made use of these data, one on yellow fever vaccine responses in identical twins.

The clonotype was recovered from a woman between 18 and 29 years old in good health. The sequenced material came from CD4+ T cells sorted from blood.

The CDR3 region is CASSQDGVGLETQYF. The CDR3, as DNA: TGTGCCAGCAGCCAAGACGGGGTAGGGTTGGAGACCCAGTACTTC. The rearrangement uses TRBV7-2 and TRBJ2-5, with D tentatively TRBD2 (5 bases). V shed 5 bases and J shed 5 bases, with 18 bases lying between them. Germline CDR1 and CDR2: SGHTA and FQGNSA. The CDR3 loop spans 15 amino acids.